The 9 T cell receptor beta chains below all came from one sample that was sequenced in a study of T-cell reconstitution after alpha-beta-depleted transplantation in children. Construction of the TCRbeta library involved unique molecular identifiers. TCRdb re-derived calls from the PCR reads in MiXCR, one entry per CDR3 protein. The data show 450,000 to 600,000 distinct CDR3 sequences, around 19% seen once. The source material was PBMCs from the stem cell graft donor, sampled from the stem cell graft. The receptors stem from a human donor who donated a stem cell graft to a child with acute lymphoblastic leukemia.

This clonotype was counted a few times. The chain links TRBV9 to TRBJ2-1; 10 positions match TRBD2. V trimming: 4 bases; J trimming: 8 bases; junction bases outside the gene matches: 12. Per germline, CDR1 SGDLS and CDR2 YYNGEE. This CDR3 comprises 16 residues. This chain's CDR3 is CASSLAGGGYFDEQFF. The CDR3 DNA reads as TGTGCCAGCAGCTTAGCGGGAGGTGGGTATTTCGATGAGCAGTTCTTC.

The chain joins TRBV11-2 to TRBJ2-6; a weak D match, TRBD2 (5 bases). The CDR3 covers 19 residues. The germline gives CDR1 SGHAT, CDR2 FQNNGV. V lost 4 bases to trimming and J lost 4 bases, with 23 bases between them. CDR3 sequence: CASSSSWPGNQGGANVLTF. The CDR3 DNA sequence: TGTGCCAGCAGCTCTAGTTGGCCCGGGAACCAAGGGGGGGCCAACGTCCTGACTTTC.

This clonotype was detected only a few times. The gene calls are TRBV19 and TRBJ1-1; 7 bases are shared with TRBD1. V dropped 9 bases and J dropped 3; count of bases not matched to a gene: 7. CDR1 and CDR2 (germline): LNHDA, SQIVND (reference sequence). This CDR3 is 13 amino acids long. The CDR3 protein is CASSGTDYTEAFF. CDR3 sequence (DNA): TGTGCCAGCAGTGGGACAGACTACACTGAAGCTTTCTTT.

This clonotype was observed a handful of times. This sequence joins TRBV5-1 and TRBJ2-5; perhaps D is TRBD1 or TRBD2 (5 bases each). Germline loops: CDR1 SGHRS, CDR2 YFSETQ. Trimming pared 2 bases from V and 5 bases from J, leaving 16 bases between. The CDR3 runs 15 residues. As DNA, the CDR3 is TGCGCCAGCAGCTTAAGGGACGCGGCATGGGAGACCCAGTACTTC. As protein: CASSLRDAAWETQYF.

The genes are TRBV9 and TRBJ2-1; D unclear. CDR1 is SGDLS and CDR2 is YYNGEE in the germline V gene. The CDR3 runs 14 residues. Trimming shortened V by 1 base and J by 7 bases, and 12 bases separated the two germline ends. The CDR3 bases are TGTGCCAGCAGCGTATCTGAGTATTGGAATGAGCAGTTCTTC. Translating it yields CASSVSEYWNEQFF.

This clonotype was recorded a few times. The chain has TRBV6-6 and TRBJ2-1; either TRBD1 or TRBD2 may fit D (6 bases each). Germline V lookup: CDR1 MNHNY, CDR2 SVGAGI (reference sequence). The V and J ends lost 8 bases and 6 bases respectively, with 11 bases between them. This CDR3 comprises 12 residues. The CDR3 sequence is CASGGLFNEQFF. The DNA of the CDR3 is TGTGCCAGCGGGGGGCTCTTCAATGAGCAGTTCTTC.

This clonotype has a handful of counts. The CDR3 region has the DNA TGTGCCACCCAGGGGATGGGCGAGCAGTACTTC. Translation gives CATQGMGEQYF. The chain carries TRBV12-3 or TRBV12-4 and TRBJ2-7, with a possible D match to TRBD1 (6 bases). V lost 10 bases to trimming and J lost 6 bases, with 13 bases between them. The CDR3 length is 11 residues.

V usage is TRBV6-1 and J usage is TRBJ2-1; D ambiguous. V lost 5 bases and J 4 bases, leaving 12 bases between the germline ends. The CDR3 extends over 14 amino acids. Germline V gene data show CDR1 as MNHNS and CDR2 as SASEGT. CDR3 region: CASSREAEYNEQFF. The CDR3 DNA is TGTGCCAGCAGTCGTGAGGCGGAGTACAATGAGCAGTTCTTC.

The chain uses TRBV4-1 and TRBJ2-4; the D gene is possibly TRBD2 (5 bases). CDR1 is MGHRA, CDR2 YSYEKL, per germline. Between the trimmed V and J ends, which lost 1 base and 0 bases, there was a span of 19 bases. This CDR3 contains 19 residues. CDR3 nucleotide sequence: TGCGCCAGCAGCCAAGCACCAACTAGTCCATTACTAGCCAAAAACATTCAGTACTTC. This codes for CASSQAPTSPLLAKNIQYF.